This TCR beta chain was observed in a study of blood T cell repertoires in COVID-19. Looking at the study overall: Both acute and convalescent COVID-19 samples were obtained from the United States, Italy and Spain. Sample material is recorded as cDNA or gDNA derived from T cells, B-cell-depleted T cells, or PBMCs.

The germline V gene encodes CDR1 SGHNT and CDR2 YYREEE (reference sequence). The CDR3 runs 14 residues. V lost 4 bases and J lost 4; bases outside the gene matches: 5. In the authors' methods: Counts of nucleated cells, estimated from reference gene primer amplification, were obtained. Libraries were prepared by immunoSEQ multiplex PCR; TCRdb keeps only in-frame clonotypes and omits some of them. The V and J calls and clone size were taken over from that table, and D and trimming were inferred from the DNA. The sample has approximately 75,000 clones, around three quarters seen once. This receptor was obtained from a woman of 80 years or more with active or convalescent COVID-19. The rearrangement joins TRBV5-4 to TRBJ1-1; TRBD1 matches 9 bases. Sequencing was carried out using peripheral blood. The CDR3 DNA is TGTGCCAGCAGCCGGGGACAGGGATCCACTGAAGCTTTCTTT. Its protein product is CASSRGQGSTEAFF.